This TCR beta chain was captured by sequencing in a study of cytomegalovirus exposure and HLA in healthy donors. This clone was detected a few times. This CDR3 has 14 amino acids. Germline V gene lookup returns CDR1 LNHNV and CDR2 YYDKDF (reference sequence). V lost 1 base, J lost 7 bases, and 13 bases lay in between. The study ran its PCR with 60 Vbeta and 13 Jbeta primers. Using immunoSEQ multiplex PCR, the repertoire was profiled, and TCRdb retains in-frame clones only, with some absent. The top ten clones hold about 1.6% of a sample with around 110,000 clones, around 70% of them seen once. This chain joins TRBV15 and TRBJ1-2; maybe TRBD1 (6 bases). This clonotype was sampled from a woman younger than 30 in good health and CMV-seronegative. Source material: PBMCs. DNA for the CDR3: TGTGCCACCAGCAGAGGGACAGCGGCGGGTGGCTACACCTTC. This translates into CATSRGTAAGGYTF.